This T cell receptor (beta chain) stems from a study of blood T cell repertoires in COVID-19. As for the study in general: PBMCs, B-cell-depleted T cells, or T cells were the source of the cDNA or gDNA that made up the material.

Assay: immunoSEQ multiplex PCR; the TCRdb copy retains only in-frame clones and omits some. This table has roughly 280,000 clones, 86% appearing once. This CDR3 spans 14 amino acids. Trimming removed 4 bases from V and 4 bases from J, with 13 bases in between. Germline V gene lookup returns CDR1 SNHLY and CDR2 FYNNEI. This TCR was recovered from a man aged 35-49 years with active or convalescent COVID-19. Sample: peripheral blood. The chain uses TRBV2 and TRBJ2-5; D might be TRBD1 (5 bases). In nucleotides, the CDR3 is TGTGCCAGCAGTGCGGATAGGGGTGGAGAGACCCAGTACTTC. This sequence encodes CASSADRGGETQYF.